The 30 T cell receptor beta chains reported below all come from one sample, sequenced in a study of blood T cell repertoires in COVID-19. Assay used: immunoSEQ multiplex PCR; TCRdb lists only in-frame clones, some missing. The repertoire holds some 150,000 clones, with 84% as singletons. Sequencing input: peripheral blood. These receptor sequences come from a human donor in a cohort sampled during active COVID-19.

The J gene is TRBJ2-2, the V gene TRBV7-9, with a possible D match to TRBD2 (5 bases). V lost 5 bases and J lost 4, with 8 bases in between. Per germline, CDR1 SEHNR and CDR2 FQNEAQ (reference sequence). This CDR3 spans 13 amino acids. CDR3 nucleotide sequence: TGTGCCAGCAGCCGGACTGGCACCGGGGAGCTGTTTTTT. Translated: CASSRTGTGELFF.

The genes are TRBV24-1 and TRBJ1-2; a weak D match, TRBD1 (5 bases). The germline V gene encodes CDR1 KGHDR and CDR2 SFDVKD. CDR3 length: 19 amino acids. V lost 4 bases and J 8 bases, leaving 31 bases between the germline ends. Here the CDR3 reads CATSDHRALHRNSLGGYTF. The CDR3 DNA is TGTGCCACCAGTGACCATAGAGCCCTACACAGGAACTCGTTGGGAGGCTACACCTTC.

The chain has TRBV27 and TRBJ2-3; tentative D call: TRBD2 (6 bases). The germline V gene has CDR1 MNHEY and CDR2 SMNVEV (reference sequence). Between the trimmed V and J ends, which lost 4 bases and 6 bases, there was a span of 23 bases. The length of the CDR3 is 17 residues. The CDR3 is CASSSPVGAGPADTQYF. The CDR3 DNA sequence: TGTGCCAGCAGTTCGCCCGTCGGGGCGGGGCCCGCGGATACGCAGTATTTT.

The rearrangement uses TRBV11-3 and TRBJ1-3, with TRBD1 matching over 8 bases. This CDR3 contains 16 residues. The V gene end was trimmed by 4 bases and the J gene end by 0 bases; junction bases not matched to a gene: 5. Germline-derived CDR1 and CDR2 are SGHNT and YENEEA. CDR3 sequence reads: CASSSTGAPSGNTIYF. CDR3 nucleotides: TGTGCCAGCAGCTCGACAGGGGCTCCCTCTGGAAACACCATATATTTT.

The CDR3 nucleotides read TGTGCCAGCAGTTACTCGTTAACCGGGGAGCTGTTTTTT. It codes for CASSYSLTGELFF. V is TRBV6-5 and J is TRBJ2-2; no clear D. The V end was cut by 0 bases, the J end by 5 bases, with 4 bases between. Germline V gene lookup returns CDR1 MNHEY and CDR2 SVGAGI. The CDR3 extends over 13 amino acids.

The chain couples TRBV7-9 to TRBJ1-2; D is perhaps TRBD1 (5 bases). This CDR3 contains 13 residues. Per germline, CDR1 SEHNR and CDR2 FQNEAQ (reference sequence). V was trimmed by 5 bases and J by 4 bases, leaving 11 bases between them. The CDR3 spells CASSEDKSYGYTF. CDR3 DNA: TGTGCCAGCAGCGAGGACAAGAGCTATGGCTACACCTTC.

The chain couples TRBV11-3 to TRBJ2-1; 11 bases align to TRBD2. This CDR3 is 14 amino acids long. The V gene end was trimmed by 5 bases and the J gene end by 4 bases; junction bases not matched to a gene: 1. CDR1 and CDR2 from the germline V gene are SGHNT and YENEEA. The CDR3: CASSRTSGYNEQFF. CDR3 sequence (DNA): TGTGCCAGCAGCCGGACTAGCGGGTACAATGAGCAGTTCTTC.

The chain's CDR3 is CASSPNAGNEQYV. The CDR3 nucleotides are TGTGCCAGCTCCCCTAATGCGGGTAACGAGCAGTACGTC. The rearrangement links TRBV18 to TRBJ2-7; D is perhaps TRBD2 (5 bases). CDR1 KGHSH and CDR2 LQKENI come from the germline V gene. The V end was cut by 6 bases, the J end by 5 bases, with 14 bases between. This CDR3 is 13 amino acids long.

This clone was seen a few times. The genes are TRBV6-2 or TRBV6-3 and TRBJ1-2; 7 nucleotides match TRBD1. V was pared by 0 bases and J by 8 bases, with 15 bases of the junction left unmatched. The CDR3 runs 17 residues. CDR1 and CDR2 (germline): MNHEY, SVGEGT. The CDR3 region is CASSYSRTGSALSGYTF. CDR3 DNA sequence: TGTGCCAGCAGTTACTCCCGGACAGGATCGGCTCTTTCAGGCTACACCTTC.

This chain connects TRBV12-3 or TRBV12-4 to TRBJ2-7; D call uncertain. Deletions cut 1 base from V and 7 bases from J, with 5 bases between. The CDR3 is made up of 11 amino acids. The CDR3 DNA follows: TGTGCCAGCAGTTTAGGCACAGAGCAGTACGTC. It is translated as CASSLGTEQYV.

V is TRBV7-9 and J is TRBJ1-1; D unresolved. The germline V and J ends were trimmed by 5 bases and 7 bases, with 11 bases remaining between them. The length of the CDR3 is 12 residues. Germline V CDR1 and CDR2: SEHNR, FQNEAQ (reference sequence). For the CDR3, the DNA is TGTGCCAGCAGCCTAGGGTCGGTTGAAGCTTTCTTT. This gives the protein CASSLGSVEAFF.

This clone occurred a few times. This chain uses TRBV6-5 with TRBJ1-2; D unresolved. There are 13 residues in the CDR3. Trimming took off 6 bases at V and 2 bases at J, with 10 bases between the two ends. CDR1 is MNHEY and CDR2 is SVGAGI in the germline V gene. This CDR3 is CASSPHLNYGYTF. CDR3 nucleotide sequence: TGTGCCAGCAGCCCCCACCTAAACTATGGCTACACCTTC.

About this clone itself: A much larger clone lies a single base off, so this may be a read error. The chain couples TRBV6-6 to TRBJ2-7, with 7 bases matching TRBD2. V lost 0 bases, J lost 6 bases, and 2 bases stayed unmatched. The CDR3 spans 13 residues. The V gene's germline CDR1 is MNHNY and CDR2 SVGAGI (reference sequence). CDR3: CASSYSGGSEQYF. The DNA of the CDR3 is TGTGCCAGCAGTTACTCGGGGGGGAGCGAGCAGTACTTC.

The chain uses TRBV7-9 and TRBJ1-6, with 10 bases aligning to TRBD1. The CDR3 has 15 amino acids. V trimming: 5 bases; J trimming: 7 bases; junction bases outside the gene matches: 5. CDR1 is SEHNR, CDR2 FQNEAQ, per germline (reference sequence). The CDR3 DNA is TGTGCCAGCAGCCAGGGGACAGGGGCGAATTCACCCCTCCACTTT. Translating gives CASSQGTGANSPLHF. Full variable domain (outside the CDR3, taken from reference TRBV7-9 and TRBJ1-6): DTGVSQNPRHKITKRGQNVTFRCDPISEHNRLYWYRQTLGQGPEFLTYFQNEAQLEKSRLLSDRFSAERPKGSFSTLEIQRTEQGDSAMYLCASSQGTGANSPLHFGNGTRLTVT.

This clone occurred once. The rearrangement uses TRBV7-9 and TRBJ2-3; 7 nucleotides match TRBD2. From germline, CDR1 is SEHNR and CDR2 FQNEAQ (reference sequence). The CDR3 length is 16 residues. V was clipped by 5 bases and J by 4 bases; unmatched bases: 12. The CDR3 sequence is CASSREAGARADTQYF. The CDR3 DNA follows: TGTGCCAGCAGCCGGGAGGCGGGAGCTCGGGCAGATACGCAGTATTTT.

The rearrangement joins TRBV23-1 to TRBJ1-4; 9 nucleotides match TRBD1. TRBV23-1 is reported as an ORF; its role is uncertain. The trim removed 3 bases at V and 10 bases at J, leaving 18 bases unmatched. The CDR3 totals 18 residues. The CDR3 loop is CASSHSGLAGQGFSKLFF. The CDR3 nucleotides are TGCGCCAGCAGTCATAGTGGGCTTGCCGGACAGGGGTTTTCAAAACTGTTTTTT.

The chain recombines TRBV30 with TRBJ1-6; no reliable D call. There are 17 residues in the CDR3. With 4 bases removed from V and 2 bases from J, the gap between germline ends came to 18 bases. Germline loops: CDR1 GTSNPN, CDR2 SVGIG (reference sequence). The CDR3 DNA is TGTGCCTGGAAATTTTCGACGGGGAGTGCCTATAATTCACCCCTCCACTTT. The encoded protein is CAWKFSTGSAYNSPLHF.

This clone has more than one count but fewer than ten. The V and J genes are TRBV29-1 and TRBJ1-2; 8 nucleotides line up with TRBD1. The CDR3 has 13 residues. Germline V CDR1 and CDR2: SQVTM, ANQGSEA. Trimming at V came to 4 bases and at J to 7 bases, leaving 8 bases not matched to a gene. The CDR3 nucleotides are TGCAGCGTTGTCGGACAGGGAACCGGTGGCTACACCTTC. This translates into CSVVGQGTGGYTF.

The chain recombines TRBV2 with TRBJ1-2; D not certain. The CDR3 spans 14 residues. Trimming shortened V by 4 bases and J by 8 bases, and 17 bases separated the two germline ends. CDR1 and CDR2 from the germline V gene are SNHLY and FYNNEI. Written as DNA, the CDR3 is TGTGCCAGCAGTGTAAAGGCAGAGCGAGAGGGCTACACCTTC. Translated, it gives CASSVKAEREGYTF.

The V gene is TRBV5-4, the J gene TRBJ1-4, with TRBD1 matching 7 bases. J gave up 8 bases and V 4 bases, and 5 bases lay outside the gene matches. Germline V gene sequence: CDR1 SGHNT, CDR2 YYREEE (reference sequence). The CDR3 is made up of 13 amino acids. The CDR3 DNA follows: TGTGCCAGCAGCCGGGACAGCGGAGAAAAACTGTTTTTT. Its protein is CASSRDSGEKLFF. The variable domain in full, completed from reference TRBV5-4 and TRBJ1-4, reads ETGVTQSPTHLIKTRGQQVTLRCSSQSGHNTVSWYQQALGQGPQFIFQYYREEENGRGNFPPRFSGLQFPNYSSELNVNALELDDSALYLCASSRDSGEKLFFGSGTQLSVL.

This clone was counted once. The chain couples TRBV3-1 (or the pseudogene TRBV3-2) to TRBJ2-3, with D hard to call. This CDR3 has 15 amino acids. The germline V gene encodes CDR1 LGHDT and CDR2 YNNKEL (reference sequence). Trimming removed 7 bases at V and 0 bases at J, with 14 bases between. The CDR3 coding sequence is TGTGCCAGCAACCACTGGAGTCGGAGCACAGATACGCAGTATTTT. It codes for CASNHWSRSTDTQYF.

The DNA for the CDR3 is TGCGCCAGCAGCCCGTCGGCGGGGAACACCGGGGAGCTGTTTTTT. This gives the protein CASSPSAGNTGELFF. This sequence joins TRBV5-1 and TRBJ2-2, with D maybe TRBD2 (5 bases). The germline V gene encodes CDR1 SGHRS and CDR2 YFSETQ. V was trimmed by 4 bases and J by 1 base, leaving 11 bases between them. This CDR3 has 15 amino acids.

This rearrangement joins TRBV9 to TRBJ2-3, with D hard to call. Germline CDR1 is SGDLS and CDR2 is YYNGEE. CDR3 length: 13 residues. V lost 2 bases, J lost 1 base, and 5 bases lay in between. The CDR3 spells CASSVAGTDTQYF. CDR3 in DNA: TGTGCCAGCAGCGTGGCCGGCACAGATACGCAGTATTTT.

This clone has at least ten counts. The chain uses TRBV9 and TRBJ2-3, with 8 bases identical to TRBD2. Looked up from germline, CDR1 is SGDLS and CDR2 is YYNGEE. The CDR3 has 15 residues. J lost 4 bases, V lost 0 bases, and 4 bases had no gene match. The CDR3, as DNA: TGTGCCAGCAGCGTAGGGACTAGCCACGCAGATACGCAGTATTTT. The encoded protein is CASSVGTSHADTQYF.

The rearrangement joins TRBV11-2 to TRBJ2-6; possibly TRBD2 for D (5 bases). The V gene lost 1 base and the J gene lost 1 base, with 5 bases spanning the gap. CDR3 size: 15 residues. The germline V gene has CDR1 SGHAT and CDR2 FQNNGV. Written as DNA, the CDR3 is TGTGCCAGCAGCTTAGGAGGGTCTGGGGCCAACGTCCTGACTTTC. Amino acid sequence: CASSLGGSGANVLTF.

The chain joins TRBV10-3 to TRBJ2-2; 7 bases are a match to TRBD2. Losses at the gene ends were 4 bases for V and 4 bases for J; bases not matched to a gene: 6. The CDR3 is 15 residues long. Looked up from germline, CDR1 is ENHRY and CDR2 is SYGVKD. CDR3 DNA: TGTGCCATCAGTGGAGTTCTAGCGGCCACCGGGGAGCTGTTTTTT. Its translation: CAISGVLAATGELFF.

This chain joins TRBV11-2 and TRBJ2-2, with 7 bases that match TRBD1. The length of the CDR3 is 17 residues. CDR1 is SGHAT, CDR2 FQNNGV, per germline. V dropped 1 base and J dropped 4; count of bases not matched to a gene: 9. CDR3 sequence: CASSLGSRGRGTGELFF. The CDR3 DNA reads TGTGCCAGCAGCTTAGGTTCTAGGGGGCGCGGCACCGGGGAGCTGTTTTTT.

The chain recombines TRBV19 with TRBJ2-5; D might be TRBD2 (5 bases). The ends were cut back, 7 bases at V and 2 bases at J, with 8 bases in the middle. The CDR3 extends over 12 amino acids. CDR1 LNHDA and CDR2 SQIVND come from the germline V gene (reference sequence). The CDR3 sequence: CASKAGQETQYF. CDR3 bases: TGTGCCAGTAAGGCGGGTCAAGAGACCCAGTACTTC. The whole variable domain, filled in from reference TRBV19 and TRBJ2-5, reads DGGITQSPKYLFRKEGQNVTLSCEQNLNHDAMYWYRQDPGQGLRLIYYSQIVNDFQKGDIAEGYSVSREKKESFPLTVTSAQKNPTAFYLCASKAGQETQYFGPGTRLLVL.

The J gene is TRBJ2-2, the V gene TRBV29-1; maybe TRBD1 (5 bases). The CDR3 totals 15 residues. The V end was cut by 0 bases, the J end by 6 bases, with 14 bases between. The germline CDR1 and CDR2 sequences are SQVTM and ANQGSEA. CDR3: CSVEDRQGTSGELFF. The CDR3 bases are TGCAGCGTTGAAGATCGGCAGGGTACGTCCGGGGAGCTGTTTTTT.

The V and J genes are TRBV24-1 and TRBJ2-5; D may be TRBD2 (6 bases). V lost 10 bases to trimming and J lost 4 bases, with 15 bases between them. This CDR3 contains 13 residues. Germline CDR1 reads KGHDR; CDR2 reads SFDVKD. The CDR3 spells CATQLRGGETQYF. As DNA, the CDR3 is TGTGCCACGCAACTACGGGGAGGAGAGACCCAGTACTTC.